The 21 T cell receptor beta chains below were found in one sample sequenced in a study of T cell changes during pregnancy in multiple sclerosis. This table comes from immunoSEQ multiplex PCR, and its TCRdb copy is limited to in-frame clones, with some not included. The sample holds fewer than 20,000 clones, 70% to 90% seen once. The sample in question was CD8+ T cells from peripheral blood mononuclear cells, obtained after pregnancy. Every receptor here comes from a female donor with multiple sclerosis, enrolled in a pregnancy study.

J is TRBJ1-5 and V is TRBV4-3; 8 bases are shared with TRBD1. The germline V gene encodes CDR1 LGHNA and CDR2 YSLEER. V lost 0 bases and J lost 4; bases outside the gene matches: 2. The CDR3 sequence is 15 residues long. The CDR3 DNA follows: TGCGCCAGCAGCCAAGAACAGGGGGAAAATCAGCCCCAGCATTTT. Its translation is CASSQEQGENQPQHF.

This clone is labeled as large. The V call is TRBV28, the J call TRBJ1-1; perhaps TRBD1 as D (5 bases). V lost 1 base, J lost 10 bases, and 19 bases lay in between. The CDR3 contains 15 residues. Germline V gene lookup returns CDR1 MDHEN and CDR2 SYDVKM. The CDR3 protein is CASSLYNPSVGGAFF. The CDR3 DNA reads TGTGCCAGCAGTTTATACAATCCATCTGTCGGGGGAGCTTTCTTT.

V gene TRBV29-1 combines with J gene TRBJ1-1; D not resolved. This CDR3 is built from 12 residues. The V end was cut by 0 bases, the J end by 6 bases, with 8 bases between. Looked up from germline, CDR1 is SQVTM and CDR2 is ANQGSEA. DNA of the CDR3: TGCAGCGTTGAAGATAGAGATCCTGAAGCTTTCTTT. Its protein is CSVEDRDPEAFF.

The chain couples TRBV2 to TRBJ2-7, with 8 bases that match TRBD2. CDR1 and CDR2 from the germline V gene are SNHLY and FYNNEI. V dropped 3 bases and J dropped 0; count of bases not matched to a gene: 10. The length of the CDR3 is 17 residues. As DNA, the CDR3 is TGTGCCAGCAGTGAGCCAGGACTAGCTCTCAACTCCTACGAGCAGTACTTC. Translation: CASSEPGLALNSYEQYF. Using reference TRBV2 and TRBJ2-7 for the parts outside the CDR3, the full variable domain is EPEVTQTPSHQVTQMGQEVILRCVPISNHLYFYWYRQILGQKVEFLVSFYNNEISEKSEIFDDQFSVERPDGSNFTLKIRSTKLEDSAMYFCASSEPGLALNSYEQYFGPGTRLTVT.

V is TRBV7-8 and J is TRBJ2-3, with TRBD2 matching 11 bases. CDR1 and CDR2 from the germline V gene are SGHVS and FQNEAQ. The CDR3 extends over 19 amino acids. V lost 5 bases to trimming and J lost 0 bases; unmatched junction nucleotides: 13. This CDR3 reads CASSPLTGTSGTSTDTQYF. The DNA for the CDR3 is TGTGCCAGCAGCCCTTTAACCGGGACTAGCGGAACTAGCACAGATACGCAGTATTTT.

The chain combines TRBV7-9 with TRBJ1-5; D ambiguous. The V gene lost 1 base and the J gene lost 2 bases, with 9 bases spanning the gap. Germline V lookup: CDR1 SEHNR, CDR2 FQNEAQ (reference sequence). This CDR3 is built from 15 residues. In DNA form, the CDR3 reads TGTGCCAGCAGCTTAGGAGAGTTTGGCAATCAGCCCCAGCATTTT. This sequence encodes CASSLGEFGNQPQHF.

This clone came up once. The CDR3 loop is CARKGTSCDYEQFF. CDR3 in DNA: TGTGCCAGGAAAGGGACTAGTTGCGATTATGAGCAGTTCTTC. The chain employs TRBV21-1 and TRBJ2-1; the D call TRBD2 from the table was never checked on the DNA. TRBV21-1 represents a pseudogene. The CDR3 has 14 amino acids.

The V call is TRBV6-5, the J call TRBJ1-1; weak D call: TRBD1 (6 bases). Between the trimmed V and J ends, which lost 2 bases and 0 bases, there was a span of 13 bases. The length of the CDR3 is 16 residues. Looked up from germline, CDR1 is MNHEY and CDR2 is SVGAGI. CDR3 loop: CASSYARGGLNTEAFF. The CDR3 coding sequence is TGTGCCAGCAGTTACGCCCGGGGGGGCCTGAACACTGAAGCTTTCTTT.

The chain joins TRBV19 to TRBJ2-7, with 11 bases matching TRBD2. Germline CDR1 reads LNHDA; CDR2 reads SQIVND (reference sequence). The CDR3 sequence is 15 residues long. The V and J ends lost 5 bases and 2 bases, in that order; junction bases with no gene match: 5. The CDR3, as DNA: TGTGCCAGTAGTTTGACTAGCGGGGAAACCTACGAGCAGTACTTC. Its translation: CASSLTSGETYEQYF.

The chain is built from TRBV7-6 and TRBJ1-2, with D unclear. The CDR3 loop spans 12 amino acids. Germline CDR1 and CDR2: SGHVS and FNYEAQ. Trimming stripped 3 bases from V and 4 bases from J, with 6 bases between. CDR3 sequence (DNA): TGTGCCAGCAGCTTGCGGGGCTATGGCTACACCTTC. Amino acids: CASSLRGYGYTF.

The genes are TRBV27 and TRBJ2-1; 9 bases map to TRBD2. The CDR3 spans 16 residues. The V gene end was trimmed by 6 bases and the J gene end by 5 bases; junction bases not matched to a gene: 11. From germline, CDR1 is MNHEY and CDR2 SMNVEV (reference sequence). CDR3 bases: TGTGCCAGCAGCCTAAGCCCAGGGACTAGCCACAATGAGCAGTTCTTC. Protein: CASSLSPGTSHNEQFF.

The chain recombines TRBV2 with TRBJ2-1; the match to TRBD2 covers 7 bases. This CDR3 region has 13 residues. Trimming took 7 bases from V and 5 from J; bases not matched to a gene: 5. Per germline, CDR1 SNHLY and CDR2 FYNNEI. CDR3 sequence (DNA): TGTGCCAGCACGCCTAGCGGAAACAATGAGCAGTTCTTC. Amino acid sequence: CASTPSGNNEQFF.

The CDR3 loop reads CASTEGNGYTF. The CDR3 coding sequence is TGTGCCAGCACCGAGGGAAATGGCTACACCTTC. The chain couples TRBV6-5 to TRBJ1-2; the D is unclear. Trimming cost V 7 bases and J 6 bases, with 9 bases left between them. Germline V lookup: CDR1 MNHEY, CDR2 SVGAGI. There are 11 residues in the CDR3.

The V call is TRBV30, the J call TRBJ1-4; tentative D call: TRBD1 (6 bases). CDR1 is GTSNPN, CDR2 SVGIG, per germline (reference sequence). This CDR3 has 13 residues. V lost 4 bases to trimming and J lost 8 bases, with 14 bases between them. The CDR3 protein is CAWIDQGREKLFF. CDR3 coding DNA: TGTGCCTGGATTGATCAGGGGCGGGAAAAACTGTTTTTT.

J is TRBJ2-1 and V is TRBV13; 7 positions agree with TRBD2. Germline values: CDR1 PRHDT, CDR2 FYEKMQ (reference sequence). The V segment lost 0 bases and the J segment 1 base; nucleotides outside the gene matches: 3. This CDR3 spans 16 amino acids. Here the CDR3 DNA reads TGTGCCAGCAGCTTAGGGGCTAGCGGATCCTACAATGAGCAGTTCTTC. It translates to CASSLGASGSYNEQFF. Combining the CDR3 with reference TRBV13 and TRBJ2-1 gives the whole variable domain AAGVIQSPRHLIKEKRETATLKCYPIPRHDTVYWYQQGPGQDPQFLISFYEKMQSDKGSIPDRFSAQQFSDYHSELNMSSLELGDSALYFCASSLGASGSYNEQFFGPGTRLTVL.

The gene calls are TRBV28 and TRBJ2-3; TRBD2 is a possible D gene (5 bases). Looked up from germline, CDR1 is MDHEN and CDR2 is SYDVKM. The CDR3 runs 14 residues. V was clipped by 5 bases and J by 7 bases, with 16 bases between them. The CDR3 spells CASSGLKRDNTQYF. Written as DNA, the CDR3 is TGTGCCAGCAGTGGCCTAAAGAGGGATAATACGCAGTATTTT.

The rearrangement links TRBV19 to TRBJ2-1, with 7 bases that match TRBD1. The CDR3 covers 12 residues. V lost 2 bases, J lost 10 bases, and 2 bases stayed unmatched. Germline CDR1 LNHDA, CDR2 SQIVND (reference sequence). The CDR3 sequence: CASSITGDEQFF. In DNA, the CDR3 is TGTGCCAGTAGTATAACAGGGGACGAGCAGTTCTTC.

V and J are TRBV28 and TRBJ2-7; TRBD2 matches at 9 bases. This CDR3 contains 16 residues. Germline V lookup: CDR1 MDHEN, CDR2 SYDVKM. The ends lost 1 base at V and 0 bases at J; junction bases unmatched: 4. The chain's CDR3 is CASSLSSSGNSYEQYF. CDR3 nucleotides: TGTGCCAGCAGTTTATCGTCTAGCGGGAACTCCTACGAGCAGTACTTC.

The chain joins TRBV20-1 to TRBJ2-7; D remains unclear. Germline assignment: CDR1 DFQATT and CDR2 SNEGSKA (reference sequence). CDR3 length: 11 residues. The ends were cut back, 6 bases at V and 5 bases at J, with 11 bases in the middle. CDR3 loop: CSANNGNEQYF. CDR3 bases: TGCAGTGCCAATAATGGCAACGAGCAGTACTTC.

The CDR3 DNA follows: TGTGCCAGCAGTTACTTGACAGGGGAAGAGGGGTATGGCTACACCTTC. The encoded protein is CASSYLTGEEGYGYTF. This chain joins TRBV6-5 and TRBJ1-2; 8 positions agree with TRBD1. This CDR3 contains 16 residues. Germline-derived CDR1 and CDR2 are MNHEY and SVGAGI. V trimming: 1 base; J trimming: 5 bases; junction bases outside the gene matches: 9.

This sequence joins TRBV9 and TRBJ2-7, with 10 nucleotides matching TRBD1. The germline V gene has CDR1 SGDLS and CDR2 YYNGEE. The CDR3 has 14 amino acids. V was pared by 4 bases and J by 2 bases, with 3 bases of the junction left unmatched. Here the CDR3 DNA reads TGTGCCAGCAGCCCCGGACAGGGGGCCTACGAGCAGTACTTC. This gives the protein CASSPGQGAYEQYF.